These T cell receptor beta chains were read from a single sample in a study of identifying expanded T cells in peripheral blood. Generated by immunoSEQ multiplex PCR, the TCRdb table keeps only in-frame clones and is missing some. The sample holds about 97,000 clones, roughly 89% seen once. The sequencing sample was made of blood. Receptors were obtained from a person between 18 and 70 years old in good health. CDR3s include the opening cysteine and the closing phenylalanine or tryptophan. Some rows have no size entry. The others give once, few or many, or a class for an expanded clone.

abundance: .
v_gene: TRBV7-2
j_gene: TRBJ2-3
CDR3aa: CAIESLRGVTDTQYF

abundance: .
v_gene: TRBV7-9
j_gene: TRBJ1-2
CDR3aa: CASSLGRTGSNYGYTF

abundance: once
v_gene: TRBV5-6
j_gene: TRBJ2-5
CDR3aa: CASSLPGWGGETQYF

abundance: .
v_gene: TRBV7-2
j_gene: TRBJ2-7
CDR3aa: CASSWRDTYEQYF

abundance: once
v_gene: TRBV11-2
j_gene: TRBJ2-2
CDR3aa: CASSLVGSRSTGELFF

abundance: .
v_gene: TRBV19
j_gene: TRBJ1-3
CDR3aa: CASSITRQRYSGNTIYF

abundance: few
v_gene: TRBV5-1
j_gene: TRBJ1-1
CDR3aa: CASSLGGTRTALYTEAFF

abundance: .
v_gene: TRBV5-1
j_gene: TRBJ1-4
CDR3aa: CASSGAPTAANEKLFF

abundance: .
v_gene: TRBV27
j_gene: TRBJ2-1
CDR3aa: CASRQRSNEQFF

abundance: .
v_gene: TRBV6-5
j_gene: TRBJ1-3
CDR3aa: CASSQTNSGNTIYF

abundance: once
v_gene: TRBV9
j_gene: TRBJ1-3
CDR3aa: CASSDGTGGSGNTIYF